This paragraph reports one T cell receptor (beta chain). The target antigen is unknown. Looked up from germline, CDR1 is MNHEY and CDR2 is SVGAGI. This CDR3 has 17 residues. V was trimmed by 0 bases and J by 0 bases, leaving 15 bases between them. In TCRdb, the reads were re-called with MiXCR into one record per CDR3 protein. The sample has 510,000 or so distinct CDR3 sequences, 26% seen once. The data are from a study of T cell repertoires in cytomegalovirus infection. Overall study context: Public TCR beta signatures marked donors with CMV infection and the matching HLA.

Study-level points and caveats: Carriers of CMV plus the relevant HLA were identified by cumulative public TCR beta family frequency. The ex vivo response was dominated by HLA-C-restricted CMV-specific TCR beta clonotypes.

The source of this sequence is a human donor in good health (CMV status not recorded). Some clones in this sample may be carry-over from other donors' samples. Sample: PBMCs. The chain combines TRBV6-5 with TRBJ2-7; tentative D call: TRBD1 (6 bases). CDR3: CASSYSCPGQFSYEQYF. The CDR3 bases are TGTGCCAGCAGTTACTCATGCCCTGGACAGTTCTCCTACGAGCAGTACTTC.